This T cell receptor beta chain was retrieved from a study of shared clonotypes between healthy human individuals. Study-wide background: Each donor had three CD4 naive, three CD4 memory, two CD8 naive and one CD8 memory plate. Notes on the study in general: Rarefaction demonstrated incomplete sorted-subset sequencing despite large depth.

Germline V lookup: CDR1 KGHSH, CDR2 LQKENI. CDR3 length equals 14 residues. The V end was cut by 3 bases, the J end by 7 bases, with 15 bases between. Deep was the level used in running the assay. Clones were read by immunoSEQ multiplex PCR, and TCRdb kept only the in-frame ones, dropping some. The table shows 300,000 to 400,000 clones, with roughly 80% occurring only once. Worth noting for this clone: The antigen is undetermined. Only one base separates this from a far larger clonotype, so it likely reflects a read error.

Sequenced sample: memory CD4+ T cells sorted from blood. The subset: CD45RA-negative fraction. This clonotype was sampled from a young man in good health. The genes are TRBV18 and TRBJ1-1; possibly TRBD1 for D (5 bases). The chain's CDR3 is CASSPYEQDVEAFF. As DNA, the CDR3 is TGTGCCAGCTCACCTTATGAACAGGACGTTGAAGCTTTCTTT.